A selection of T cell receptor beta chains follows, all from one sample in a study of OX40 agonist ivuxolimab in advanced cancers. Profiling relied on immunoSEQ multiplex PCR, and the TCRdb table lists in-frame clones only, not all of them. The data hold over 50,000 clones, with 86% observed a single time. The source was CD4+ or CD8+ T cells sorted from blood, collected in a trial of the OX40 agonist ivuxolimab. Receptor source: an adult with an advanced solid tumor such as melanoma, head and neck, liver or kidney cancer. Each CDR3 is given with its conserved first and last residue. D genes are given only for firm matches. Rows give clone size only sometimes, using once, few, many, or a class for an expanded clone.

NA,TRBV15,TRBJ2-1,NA,CATSRDRDEQFF,TGTGCCACCAGCAGAGATAGGGATGAGCAGTTCTTC
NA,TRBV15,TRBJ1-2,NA,CATSRDWDGYGHTF,TGTGCCACCAGCAGAGATTGGGACGGCTATGGCCACACCTTC
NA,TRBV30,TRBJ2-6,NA,CAWSVGGPGGASGANVLTF,TGTGCCTGGAGTGTAGGGGGTCCGGGGGGCGCCTCTGGGGCCAACGTCCTGACTTTC
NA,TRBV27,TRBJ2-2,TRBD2,CASKSPGLAIAGELFF,TGTGCCAGCAAAAGTCCGGGACTAGCGATCGCCGGGGAGCTGTTTTTT
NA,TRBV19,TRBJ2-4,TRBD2,CASSIGPSGLTGNIQYF,TGTGCCAGTAGTATAGGGCCTAGCGGCCTAACTGGGAACATTCAGTACTTC
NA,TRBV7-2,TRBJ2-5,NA,CASSYLEETQYF,TGTGCCAGCAGCTATCTTGAAGAGACCCAGTACTTC
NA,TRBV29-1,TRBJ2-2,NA,CSADPLDTGELFF,TGCAGCGCTGACCCCTTGGACACCGGGGAGCTGTTTTTT
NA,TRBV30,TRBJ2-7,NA,CAWSIGTGYYEQYF,TGTGCCTGGAGTATCGGGACGGGATACTACGAGCAGTACTTC
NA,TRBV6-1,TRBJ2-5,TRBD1,CASSERDREHF,TGTGCCAGCAGTGAAAGGGACAGGGAACACTTC
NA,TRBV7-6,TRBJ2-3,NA,CASSFGPFTDTQYF,TGTGCCAGCAGCTTTGGGCCCTTCACAGATACGCAGTATTTT
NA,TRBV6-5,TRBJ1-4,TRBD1,CASSYSSGRGSEKLFF,TGTGCCAGCAGTTACTCCTCTGGCAGGGGGAGTGAAAAACTGTTTTTT
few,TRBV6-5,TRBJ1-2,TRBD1,CASRSGGLSGYTF,TGTGCCAGCAGGTCAGGGGGCTTGAGCGGCTACACCTTC
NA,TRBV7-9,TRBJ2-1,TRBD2,CASSFGLAGDEQFF,TGTGCCAGCAGTTTCGGACTAGCGGGAGATGAGCAGTTCTTC
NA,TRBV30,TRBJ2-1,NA,CAWSELAGNEQFF,TGTGCCTGGAGTGAGCTGGCGGGCAATGAGCAGTTCTTC
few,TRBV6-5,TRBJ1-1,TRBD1,CASSSGAGQSRSAFF,TGTGCCAGCAGTTCCGGTGCGGGACAGTCGAGGTCCGCTTTCTTT
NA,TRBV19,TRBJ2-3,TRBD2,CASSIAGGSRDTQYF,TGTGCCAGTAGTATAGCGGGAGGGTCCAGGGATACGCAGTATTTT
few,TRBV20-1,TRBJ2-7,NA,CSAPTSYEQYF,TGCAGTGCACCTACTAGCTACGAGCAGTACTTC
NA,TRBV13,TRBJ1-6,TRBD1,CASNSLGQGNSPLHF,TGTGCCAGCAACTCTCTGGGACAGGGAAATTCACCCCTCCACTTT
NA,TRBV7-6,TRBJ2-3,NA,CASSLFTSTDTQYF,TGTGCCAGCAGCTTATTCACTAGCACAGATACGCAGTATTTT
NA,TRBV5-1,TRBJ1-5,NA,CASSPKIVLWGQPQHF,TGCGCCAGCAGCCCAAAAATAGTCCTTTGGGGTCAGCCCCAGCATTTT
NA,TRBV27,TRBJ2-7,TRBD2,CASSPIAGGREQYF,TGTGCCAGCAGTCCAATAGCGGGAGGGCGAGAGCAGTACTTC
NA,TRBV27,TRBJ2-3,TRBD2,CASSPLGGFYTDTQYF,TGTGCCAGCAGTCCGCTGGGGGGGTTCTACACAGATACGCAGTATTTT
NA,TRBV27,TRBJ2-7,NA,CASSLSVQASYEQYF,TGTGCCAGCAGTTTATCGGTGCAGGCCTCCTACGAGCAGTACTTC
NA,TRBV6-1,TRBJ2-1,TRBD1,CASSRTGDSYNEQFF,TGTGCCAGCAGCCGGACAGGAGACTCCTACAATGAGCAGTTCTTC
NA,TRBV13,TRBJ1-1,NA,CASSLGIQPSAFF,TGTGCCAGCAGCTTAGGGATTCAGCCTTCAGCTTTCTTT
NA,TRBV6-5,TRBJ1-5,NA,CASSRGGANNQPQHF,TGTGCCAGCAGTCGGGGGGGGGCTAACAATCAGCCCCAGCATTTT
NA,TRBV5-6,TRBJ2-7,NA,CASSLYRNSYEQYF,TGTGCCAGCAGCTTGTATAGGAACTCCTACGAGCAGTACTTC
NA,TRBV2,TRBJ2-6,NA,CASSGTSGANVLTF,TGTGCCAGCAGTGGTACCTCTGGGGCCAACGTCCTGACTTTC
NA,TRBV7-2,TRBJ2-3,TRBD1,CASTTYRGPDTQYF,TGTGCCAGCACGACCTACAGGGGACCAGATACGCAGTATTTT
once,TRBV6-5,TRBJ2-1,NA,CASSYSDFGTYNEQFF,TGTGCCAGCAGTTACTCGGACTTTGGGACCTACAATGAGCAGTTCTTC
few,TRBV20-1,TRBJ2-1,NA,CSAERGNEQFF,TGCAGTGCTGAACGAGGGAATGAGCAGTTCTTC
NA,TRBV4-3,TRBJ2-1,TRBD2,CASVGTSGNNEQFF,TGCGCCAGCGTTGGGACTAGCGGGAACAATGAGCAGTTCTTC
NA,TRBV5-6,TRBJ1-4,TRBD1,CASSSTGGIEKLFF,TGTGCCAGCAGCTCCACAGGGGGCATCGAAAAACTGTTTTTT
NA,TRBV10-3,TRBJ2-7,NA,CAINPGPTTYEQYF,TGTGCCATCAACCCGGGGCCTACTACCTACGAGCAGTACTTC
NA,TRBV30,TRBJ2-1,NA,CAWSVQGRGAEQFF,TGTGCCTGGAGTGTACAAGGGAGGGGGGCTGAGCAGTTCTTC
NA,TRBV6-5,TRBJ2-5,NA,CASSYWGSGRETQYF,TGTGCCAGCAGTTACTGGGGGTCCGGGAGAGAGACCCAGTACTTC
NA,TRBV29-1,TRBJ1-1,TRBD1,CSVSRDRGTEAFF,TGCAGCGTGTCCCGGGACAGGGGCACTGAAGCTTTCTTT
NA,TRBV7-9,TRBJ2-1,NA,CASSAPGLQNNEQFF,TGTGCCAGCAGCGCACCGGGACTGCAGAATAATGAGCAGTTCTTC
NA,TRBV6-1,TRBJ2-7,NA,CATRTGYEQYF,TGTGCCACCCGAACGGGGTACGAGCAGTACTTC
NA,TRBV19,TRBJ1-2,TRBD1,CASNPRDRGYGYTF,TGTGCCAGTAACCCCCGGGACAGGGGCTATGGCTACACCTTC
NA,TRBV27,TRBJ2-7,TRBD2,CASSSQQAGGREQYF,TGTGCCAGCAGTTCCCAGCAAGCGGGGGGGCGAGAGCAGTACTTC
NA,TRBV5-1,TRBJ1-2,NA,CASSLTGPFYGYTF,TGCGCCAGCAGCTTGACAGGTCCCTTCTATGGCTACACCTTC
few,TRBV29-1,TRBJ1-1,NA,CSVGGGRRSTEAFF,TGCAGCGTTGGAGGGGGGAGGAGGTCCACTGAAGCTTTCTTT
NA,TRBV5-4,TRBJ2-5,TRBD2,CASSFGGLAGGRVTQYF,TGTGCCAGCAGCTTCGGGGGACTAGCGGGAGGCCGGGTGACCCAGTACTTC
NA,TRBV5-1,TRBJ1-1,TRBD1,CASSPNSPSGTGLNTEAFF,TGCGCCAGCAGCCCGAACTCACCTTCCGGGACAGGCCTTAACACTGAAGCTTTCTTT
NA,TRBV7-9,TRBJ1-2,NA,CASSGPNYGYTF,TGTGCCAGCAGCGGACCTAACTATGGCTACACCTTC
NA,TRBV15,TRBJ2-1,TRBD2,CATSRDSLGTSGEDEQFF,TGTGCCACCAGCAGAGATTCCCTTGGTACTAGCGGGGAGGATGAGCAGTTCTTC
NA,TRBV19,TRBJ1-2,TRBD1,CASSIGSGQGDGYTF,TGTGCCAGTAGTATAGGGTCGGGACAGGGAGACGGCTACACCTTC
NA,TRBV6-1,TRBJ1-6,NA,CASSVLQYSPLHF,TGTGCCAGCAGTGTACTTCAATATTCACCCCTCCACTTT
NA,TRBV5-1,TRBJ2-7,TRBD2,CASSLTSGDEQYF,TGCGCCAGCAGCTTGACTAGCGGGGACGAGCAGTACTTC